This TCR beta chain was sequenced for a study of OX40 agonist ivuxolimab in advanced cancers. Concerning this clone itself: Its cognate antigen is unknown.

Notes on the study in general: More expanded clones were found, on average, in CD8+ than in CD4+ T cells.

Sequencing used immunoSEQ multiplex PCR; TCRdb keeps in-frame clones, though not all of them. The table has some 64,000 clones, nearly 90% seen once. The source was CD4+ or CD8+ T cells sorted from blood, collected in a trial of the OX40 agonist ivuxolimab. The receptor was isolated from an adult with an advanced solid tumor such as melanoma, head and neck, liver or kidney cancer.

The CDR3 coding sequence is TGCGCCAGCAGCTTGGCCTTAACAGGGGCGCGAGTCGAGCAGTACTTC. Amino acid sequence: CASSLALTGARVEQYF. J is TRBJ2-7 and V is TRBV5-1, with TRBD1 matching over 7 bases. Germline loops: CDR1 SGHRS, CDR2 YFSETQ. With V trimmed by 0 bases and J by 6 bases, 12 bases remained unmatched. This CDR3 contains 16 residues.